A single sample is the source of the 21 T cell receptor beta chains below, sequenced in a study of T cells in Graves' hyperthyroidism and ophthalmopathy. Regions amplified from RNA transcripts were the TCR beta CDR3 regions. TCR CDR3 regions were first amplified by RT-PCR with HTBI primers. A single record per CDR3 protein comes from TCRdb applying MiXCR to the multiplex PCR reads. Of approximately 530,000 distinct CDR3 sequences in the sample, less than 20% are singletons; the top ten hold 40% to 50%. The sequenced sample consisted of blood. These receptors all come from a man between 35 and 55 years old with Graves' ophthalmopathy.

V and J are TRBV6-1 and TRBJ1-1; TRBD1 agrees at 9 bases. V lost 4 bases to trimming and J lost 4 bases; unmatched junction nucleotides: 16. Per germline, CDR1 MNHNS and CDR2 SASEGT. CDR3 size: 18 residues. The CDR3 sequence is CASSARPLTGGGSTEAFF. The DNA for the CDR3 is TGTGCCAGCAGTGCCAGACCACTTACAGGGGGCGGGAGCACTGAAGCTTTCTTT.

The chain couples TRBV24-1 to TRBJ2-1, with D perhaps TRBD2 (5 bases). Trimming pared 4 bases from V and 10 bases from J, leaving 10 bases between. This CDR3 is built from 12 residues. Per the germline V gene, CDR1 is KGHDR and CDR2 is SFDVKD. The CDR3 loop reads CATSDSRREQFF. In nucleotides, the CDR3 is TGTGCCACCAGTGACTCCCGGAGGGAGCAGTTCTTC.

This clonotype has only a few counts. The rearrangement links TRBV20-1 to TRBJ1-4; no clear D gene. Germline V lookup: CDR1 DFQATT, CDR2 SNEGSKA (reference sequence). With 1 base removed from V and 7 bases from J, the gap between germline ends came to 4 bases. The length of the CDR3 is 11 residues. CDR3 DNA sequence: TGCAGTGCTAGAGTAATTGAAAAACTGTTTTTT. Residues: CSARVIEKLFF.

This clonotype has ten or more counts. CDR3 in DNA: TGTGCCTGGAGAGGAGACAACACAGATACGCAGTATTTT. Its protein product is CAWRGDNTDTQYF. The chain employs TRBV30 and TRBJ2-3; D is ambiguous. Trimming pared 3 bases from V and 2 bases from J, leaving 9 bases between. Germline V gene sequence: CDR1 GTSNPN, CDR2 SVGIG (reference sequence). This CDR3 comprises 13 residues.

This CDR3 reads CASSTQSSGANVLTF. The CDR3 DNA reads TGTGCCAGTAGTACTCAAAGCTCTGGGGCCAACGTCCTGACTTTC. The chain uses TRBV19 and TRBJ2-6; no firm D call. V lost 4 bases, J lost 0 bases, and 7 bases lay in between. The CDR3 is 15 amino acids. Germline V gene sequence: CDR1 LNHDA, CDR2 SQIVND (reference sequence).

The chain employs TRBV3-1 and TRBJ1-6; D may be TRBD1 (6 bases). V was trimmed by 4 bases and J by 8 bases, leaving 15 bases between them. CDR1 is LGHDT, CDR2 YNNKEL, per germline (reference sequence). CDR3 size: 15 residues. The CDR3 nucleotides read TGTGCCAGCAGCCCTCAAGGAGGGGGATATTCACCCCTCCACTTT. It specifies CASSPQGGGYSPLHF. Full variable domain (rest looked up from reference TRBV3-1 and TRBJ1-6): DTAVSQTPKYLVTQMGNDKSIKCEQNLGHDTMYWYKQDSKKFLKIMFSYNNKELIINETVPNRFSPKSPDKAHLNLHINSLELGDSAVYFCASSPQGGGYSPLHFGNGTRLTVT.

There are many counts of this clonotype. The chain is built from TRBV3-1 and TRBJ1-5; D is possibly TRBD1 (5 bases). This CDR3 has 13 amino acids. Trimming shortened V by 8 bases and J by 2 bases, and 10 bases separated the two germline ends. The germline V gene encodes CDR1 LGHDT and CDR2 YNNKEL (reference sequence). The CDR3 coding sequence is TGTGCCAGCGCCCCGACAGGCAATCAGCCCCAGCATTTT. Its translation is CASAPTGNQPQHF.

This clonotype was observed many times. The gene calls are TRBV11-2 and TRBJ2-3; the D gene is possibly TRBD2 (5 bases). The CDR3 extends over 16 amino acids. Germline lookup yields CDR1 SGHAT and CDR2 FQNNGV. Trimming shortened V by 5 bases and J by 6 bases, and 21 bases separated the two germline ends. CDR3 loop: CASSLVLRLPGDTQYF. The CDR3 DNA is TGTGCCAGCAGCCTAGTCCTGAGACTACCGGGGGATACGCAGTATTTT.

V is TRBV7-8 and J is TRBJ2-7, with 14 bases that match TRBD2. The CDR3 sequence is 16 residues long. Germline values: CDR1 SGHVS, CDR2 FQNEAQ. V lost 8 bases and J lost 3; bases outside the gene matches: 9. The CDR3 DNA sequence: TGTGCCAGCTCACCCAAAGGGACTAGCGGGAGCTACGAGCAGTACTTC. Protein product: CASSPKGTSGSYEQYF.

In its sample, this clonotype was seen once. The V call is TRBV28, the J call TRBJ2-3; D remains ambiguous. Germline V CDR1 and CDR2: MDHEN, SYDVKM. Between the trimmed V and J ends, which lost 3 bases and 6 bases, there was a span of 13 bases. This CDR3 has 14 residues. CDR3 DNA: TGTGCCAGCAGTTTGCGGTTTCCCCAGGATACGCAGTATTTT. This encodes CASSLRFPQDTQYF.

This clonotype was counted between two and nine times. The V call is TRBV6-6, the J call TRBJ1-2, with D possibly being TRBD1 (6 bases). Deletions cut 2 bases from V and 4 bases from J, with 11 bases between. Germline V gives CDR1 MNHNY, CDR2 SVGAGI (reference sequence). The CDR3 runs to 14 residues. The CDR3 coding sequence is TGTGCCAGCAGTTACGCCGGACAGACCTATGGCTACACCTTC. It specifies CASSYAGQTYGYTF.

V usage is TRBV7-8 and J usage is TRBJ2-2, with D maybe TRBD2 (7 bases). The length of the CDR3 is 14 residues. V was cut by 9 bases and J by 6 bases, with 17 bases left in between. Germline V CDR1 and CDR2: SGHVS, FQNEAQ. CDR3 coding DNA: TGTGCCAGTAGAGGGGGGGGGGCGGCCGGGGAGCTGTTTTTT. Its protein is CASRGGGAAGELFF.

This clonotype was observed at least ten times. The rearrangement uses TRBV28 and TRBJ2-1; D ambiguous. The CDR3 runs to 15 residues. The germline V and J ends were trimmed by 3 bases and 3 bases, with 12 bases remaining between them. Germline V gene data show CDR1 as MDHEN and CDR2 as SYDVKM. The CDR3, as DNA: TGTGCCAGCAGTTTCCCTCCTGCAAGCTACAATGAGCAGTTCTTC. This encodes CASSFPPASYNEQFF.

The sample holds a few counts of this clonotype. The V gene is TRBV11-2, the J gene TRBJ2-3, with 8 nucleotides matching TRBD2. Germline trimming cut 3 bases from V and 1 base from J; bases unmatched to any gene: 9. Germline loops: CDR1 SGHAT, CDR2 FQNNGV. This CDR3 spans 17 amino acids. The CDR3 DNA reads TGTGCCAGCAGCTTGACGGGAGGGCCGCGAGGCACAGATACGCAGTATTTT. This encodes CASSLTGGPRGTDTQYF.

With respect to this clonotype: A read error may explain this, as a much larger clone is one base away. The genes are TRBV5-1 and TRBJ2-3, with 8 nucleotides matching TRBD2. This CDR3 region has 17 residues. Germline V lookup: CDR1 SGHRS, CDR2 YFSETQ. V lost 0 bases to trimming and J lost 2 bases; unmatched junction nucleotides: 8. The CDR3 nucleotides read TGCGCCAGCAGCTTGGCGGGGGGGGCCTCCCACACAGATACGCAGTATTTT. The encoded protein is CASSLAGGASHTDTQYF.

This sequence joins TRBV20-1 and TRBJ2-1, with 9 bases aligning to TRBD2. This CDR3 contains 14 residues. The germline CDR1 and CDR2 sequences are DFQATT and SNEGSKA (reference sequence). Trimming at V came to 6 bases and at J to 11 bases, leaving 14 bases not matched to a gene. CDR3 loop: CSAPSGAGGLKQFF. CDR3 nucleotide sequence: TGCAGTGCGCCATCTGGGGCGGGGGGGCTGAAGCAGTTCTTC.

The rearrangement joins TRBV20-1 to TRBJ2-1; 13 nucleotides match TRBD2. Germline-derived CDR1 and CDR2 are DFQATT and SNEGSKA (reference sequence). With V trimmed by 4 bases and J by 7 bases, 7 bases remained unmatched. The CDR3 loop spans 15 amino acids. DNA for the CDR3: TGCAGTGCTATTCCTACTAGCGGGGGGGCTAATGAGCAGTTCTTC. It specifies CSAIPTSGGANEQFF.

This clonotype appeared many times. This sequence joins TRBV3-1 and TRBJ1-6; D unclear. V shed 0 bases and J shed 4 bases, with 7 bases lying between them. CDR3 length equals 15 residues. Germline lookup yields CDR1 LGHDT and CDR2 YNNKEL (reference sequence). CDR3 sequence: CASSQEQEYNSPLHF. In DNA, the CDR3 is TGTGCCAGCAGCCAAGAACAAGAATATAATTCACCCCTCCACTTT.

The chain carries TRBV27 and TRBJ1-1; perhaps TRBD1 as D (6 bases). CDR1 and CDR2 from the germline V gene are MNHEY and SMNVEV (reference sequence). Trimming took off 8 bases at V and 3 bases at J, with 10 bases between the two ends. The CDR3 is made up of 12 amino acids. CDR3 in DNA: TGTGCCAGCCGGAAGGGGGACACTGAAGCTTTCTTT. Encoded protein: CASRKGDTEAFF.

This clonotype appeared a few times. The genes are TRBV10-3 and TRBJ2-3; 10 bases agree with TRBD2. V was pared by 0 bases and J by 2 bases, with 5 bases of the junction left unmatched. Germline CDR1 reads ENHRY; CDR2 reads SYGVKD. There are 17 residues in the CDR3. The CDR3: CAISESKGTSATDTQYF. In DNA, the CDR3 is TGTGCCATCAGTGAGTCGAAGGGGACTAGCGCCACAGATACGCAGTATTTT.

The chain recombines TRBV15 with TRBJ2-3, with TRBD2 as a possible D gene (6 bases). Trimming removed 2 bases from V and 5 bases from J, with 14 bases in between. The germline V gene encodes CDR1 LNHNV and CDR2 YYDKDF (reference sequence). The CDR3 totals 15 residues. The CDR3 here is CATSRRGLGGDTQYF. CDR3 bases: TGTGCCACCAGCAGACGTGGGCTCGGGGGAGATACGCAGTATTTT.